Listed below are T cell receptor beta chains from one sample, sequenced in a study of blood T cells in healthy people across ages. TCRdb redid the calling of the 5' RACE reads with MiXCR, one entry per CDR3 protein. The sample holds 900,000 to 950,000 distinct CDR3 sequences, about 29% seen once. These sequences were also reported in another study, on T cells of mothers and their children.

The source material was blood. The source of these receptors is a woman between 35 and 50 years old in good health. Each CDR3 is given with its conserved first and last residue. D genes are given only for firm matches. For some rows the clone size is stated as once, few or many, or as a class when expanded; others skip it.

d_call	v_call	clone_size	j_call	cdr3_nt	cdr3_aa
.	TRBV7-6	.	TRBJ1-3	TGTGCCAGCAGCTTAGGGACGGATGGAGGAAACACCATATATTTT	CASSLGTDGGNTIYF
TRBD1	TRBV5-1	few	TRBJ1-1	TGCGCCAGCAGACAGGGGGATTATTCGAACACTGAAGCTTTCTTT	CASRQGDYSNTEAFF
.	TRBV5-1	few	TRBJ1-1	TGCGCCAGCAGCCCCCGGACGGGGACGAACACTGGAGCTTTCTTT	CASSPRTGTNTGAFF
.	TRBV7-2	.	TRBJ1-3	TGTGCCAGCAGCCCGCTAGTTTCCTCTGGAAACACCATATATTTT	CASSPLVSSGNTIYF
TRBD1	TRBV27	.	TRBJ2-5	TGTGCCAGCGGGACAGGGGCTTCGGAGACCCAGTACTTC	CASGTGASETQYF
.	TRBV4-3	many	TRBJ2-5	TGCGCCAGCAGCCGGTTCGACCGGGACCGGGAGACCCAGTACTTC	CASSRFDRDRETQYF
TRBD1	TRBV4-2	once	TRBJ1-5	TGTGCCAGCAGCCAAGAACAGGGGAGCAATCAGCCCCAGCATTTT	CASSQEQGSNQPQHF
.	TRBV7-2	.	TRBJ1-2	TGTGCCAGCAGCTTTGCGTCCGGGAACTATGGCTACACCTTC	CASSFASGNYGYTF
.	TRBV4-3	.	TRBJ2-7	TGCGCCAGCAGTCAATCTCCGGGGAACTCCTACGAGCAGTACTTC	CASSQSPGNSYEQYF
.	TRBV9	.	TRBJ2-2	TGTGCCAGCAGCGTAGGTGGGGACACCGGGGAGCTGTTTTTT	CASSVGGDTGELFF
TRBD2	TRBV7-9	few	TRBJ2-2	TGTGCCAGCAGCTTTAGGAGCCTAGCGGGGGACTCGATCACCGGGGAGCTGTTTTTT	CASSFRSLAGDSITGELFF
TRBD2	TRBV28	few	TRBJ2-2	TGTGCCAGCAGTTTAGAGGCGGGGGGATACAACACCGGGGAGCTGTTTTTT	CASSLEAGGYNTGELFF
TRBD1	TRBV5-1	few	TRBJ2-5	TGCGCCAGCAGCCTGGGACAGGGAGTTCCTGAGACCCAGTACTTC	CASSLGQGVPETQYF
.	TRBV20-1	many	TRBJ2-7	TGCAGTGCTAGAGATCGGGTGCAGGGGTTCAACTACGAGCAGTACTTC	CSARDRVQGFNYEQYF
.	TRBV6-4	few	TRBJ1-2	TGTGCCAGCAGTGATACGGGGTATGGCTACACCTTC	CASSDTGYGYTF
.	TRBV12-3/TRBV12-4	.	TRBJ1-2	TGTGCCAGCAGTTTCAGTCGCGGGGACGGCTACACCTTC	CASSFSRGDGYTF